The 23 T cell receptor beta chains below all came from one sample that was sequenced in a study of blood T cells in healthy people across ages. Primed by a sample-barcoded 5' primer and a J-beta primer mix, a second PCR proceeded for roughly 7 to 12 cycles. In TCRdb, the 5' RACE reads were re-called with MiXCR into one record per CDR3 protein. Counted here are approximately 670,000 distinct CDR3 sequences, 40% to 45% occurring once; the ten biggest clones make up about 30%. What was sequenced was blood. The receptors derive from a man at least 80 years old in good health.

Comment on this clonotype: This may be a read error: a much more frequent sequence differs by one nucleotide. This sequence joins TRBV20-1 and TRBJ2-1; possibly TRBD2 for D (5 bases). V lost 0 bases to trimming and J lost 13 bases, with 16 bases between them. The germline V gene has CDR1 DFQATT and CDR2 SNEGSKA (reference sequence). The CDR3 runs to 13 residues. CDR3: CSARDGRTETQFF. CDR3 sequence (DNA): TGCAGTGCTAGAGATGGGAGAACAGAGACCCAGTTCTTC.

The V call is TRBV6-2 or TRBV6-3, the J call TRBJ1-2; possibly TRBD1 for D (6 bases). The CDR3 spans 11 residues. Looked up from germline, CDR1 is MNHEY and CDR2 is SVGEGT. V lost 11 bases and J 7 bases, leaving 14 bases between the germline ends. CDR3 sequence (DNA): TGTGCCGGCGAGGGGGTACCTGGCTACACCTTC. It translates to CAGEGVPGYTF.

The J gene is TRBJ2-1, the V gene TRBV9; 9 nucleotides agree with TRBD1. The CDR3 loop spans 14 amino acids. Trimming at V came to 2 bases and at J to 6 bases, leaving 3 bases not matched to a gene. Germline V CDR1 and CDR2: SGDLS, YYNGEE. CDR3 DNA sequence: TGTGCCAGCAGCGTCTGGACAGGGGTCAATGAGCAGTTCTTC. It codes for CASSVWTGVNEQFF.

This clonotype showed up many times. This chain connects TRBV27 to TRBJ2-1; TRBD2 agrees at 7 bases. This CDR3 spans 13 amino acids. Trimming took 1 base from V and 7 from J; bases not matched to a gene: 1. Germline CDR1 MNHEY, CDR2 SMNVEV (reference sequence). CDR3 loop: CASSLWEGNEQFF. The DNA of the CDR3 is TGTGCCAGCAGTTTATGGGAGGGAAATGAGCAGTTCTTC.

V is TRBV12-5 and J is TRBJ2-3; tentative D call: TRBD1 (6 bases). The CDR3 covers 14 residues. With 6 bases removed from V and 4 bases from J, the gap between germline ends came to 14 bases. CDR1 and CDR2 from the germline V gene are LGHNT and FRNRAP. The CDR3 protein is CASGPTGGPDTQYF. CDR3 coding DNA: TGTGCTAGTGGCCCGACAGGCGGGCCAGATACGCAGTATTTT. Based on the CDR3 plus reference TRBV12-5 and TRBJ2-3, the full variable domain is DARVTQTPRHKVTEMGQEVTMRCQPILGHNTVFWYRQTMMQGLELLAYFRNRAPLDDSGMPKDRFSAEMPDATLATLKIQPSEPRDSAVYFCASGPTGGPDTQYFGPGTRLTVL.

This chain uses TRBV6-5 with TRBJ2-1, with D unresolved. Germline values: CDR1 MNHEY, CDR2 SVGAGI. This CDR3 is built from 13 residues. The ends were cut back, 0 bases at V and 9 bases at J, with 9 bases in the middle. The CDR3 nucleotides are TGTGCCAGCAGTTACTCGATGGTGAGTGAGCAGTTCTTC. Its translation is CASSYSMVSEQFF.

This chain uses TRBV7-8 with TRBJ2-7; D not certain. The CDR3 is made up of 15 amino acids. The germline V and J ends were trimmed by 5 bases and 6 bases, with 20 bases remaining between them. CDR1 is SGHVS, CDR2 FQNEAQ, per germline. In DNA form, the CDR3 reads TGTGCCAGCAGCGCGCGAAAAGCTTTTCTCCTCGAGCAGTACTTC. Protein product: CASSARKAFLLEQYF. Full variable domain (rest looked up from reference TRBV7-8 and TRBJ2-7): GAGVSQSPRYKVAKRGQDVALRCDPISGHVSLFWYQQALGQGPEFLTYFQNEAQLDKSGLPSDRFFAERPEGSVSTLKIQRTQQEDSAVYLCASSARKAFLLEQYFGPGTRLTVT.

This clonotype has at least ten counts. The CDR3 DNA reads as TGTGCCAGCAGCTTGGTCCTGGATGAAGCTTTCTTT. This codes for CASSLVLDEAFF. The chain combines TRBV7-9 with TRBJ1-1; D remains ambiguous. Trimming took 3 bases from V and 7 from J, leaving 9 bases between them. From germline, CDR1 is SEHNR and CDR2 FQNEAQ (reference sequence). The CDR3 extends over 12 amino acids.

This clonotype was observed many times. The chain is built from TRBV18 and TRBJ2-5; either TRBD1 or TRBD2 may supply D (7 bases each). This CDR3 contains 13 residues. Trimming removed 8 bases at V and 2 bases at J, with 12 bases between. CDR1 is KGHSH and CDR2 is LQKENI in the germline V gene. The CDR3 region is CASSGTAQETQYF. CDR3 nucleotides: TGTGCCAGCAGCGGGACAGCGCAAGAGACCCAGTACTTC.

In regard to this clonotype: This may arise from a read error, as a much more abundant clone is one base away. This chain joins TRBV28 and TRBJ2-3; 8 bases are shared with TRBD2. The length of the CDR3 is 14 residues. Germline CDR1 is MDHEN and CDR2 is SYDVKM. CDR3 region: CVSRPSGSTDTQYF. Here the CDR3 DNA reads TGTGTCAGCAGACCTAGCGGGAGCACAGATACGCAGTATTTT.

V and J are TRBV20-1 and TRBJ1-2, with no clear D. CDR3 size: 11 residues. Germline V gives CDR1 DFQATT, CDR2 SNEGSKA (reference sequence). The CDR3 spells CGGSLNYGYTF. The CDR3 DNA reads TGCGGAGGCAGTCTAAACTATGGCTACACCTTC.

V and J are TRBV7-2 and TRBJ1-4; D may be TRBD1 (5 bases). Trimming shortened V by 4 bases and J by 8 bases, and 11 bases separated the two germline ends. The CDR3 totals 13 residues. Per the germline V gene, CDR1 is SGHTA and CDR2 is FQGNSA. This CDR3 reads CASSSRRGEKLFF. The CDR3 DNA follows: TGTGCCAGCAGCTCACGGAGGGGCGAAAAACTGTTTTTT.

V and J are TRBV1 and TRBJ2-7; no DNA check was done on the table's D call, TRBD2. The last part of the DNA fits TRBJ2-4 better; the J call may be wrong. TRBV1 is labeled a pseudogene. This CDR3 region has 14 residues. DNA for the CDR3: TGCACCAGCAGCATGCGGACGGCCAAAAACATTCAGTACTTC. This encodes CTSSMRTAKNIQYF.

Concerning this clonotype itself: One end of the junction does not line up with germline, which may come from a read error. The chain has TRBV24-1 and TRBJ2-5, with D perhaps TRBD1 (6 bases). CDR3 length equals 12 residues. The germline V gene has CDR1 KGHDR and CDR2 SFDVKD. The CDR3 coding sequence is TGTGCCACCAGTGGGGGGCAAGGGACCCAGTACTTC. It translates to CATSGGQGTQYF.

This chain uses TRBV20-1 with TRBJ1-5; D perhaps matches TRBD1 (6 bases). V lost 4 bases and J 5 bases, leaving 12 bases between the germline ends. Germline CDR1 DFQATT, CDR2 SNEGSKA (reference sequence). CDR3 length: 13 amino acids. As DNA, the CDR3 is TGCAGTGCTACCGACAGGCTTCATCAGCCCCAGCATTTT. Protein sequence: CSATDRLHQPQHF.

This chain uses TRBV28 with TRBJ1-2, with 9 bases fitting TRBD1. V lost 5 bases, J lost 4 bases, and 8 bases stayed unmatched. Germline V gives CDR1 MDHEN, CDR2 SYDVKM. The CDR3 totals 15 residues. The CDR3 nucleotides read TGTGCCAGCAGTAGTCCCGGGACAGGGATCTATGGCTACACCTTC. Translated: CASSSPGTGIYGYTF.

The J gene is TRBJ2-5, the V gene TRBV11-2; D might be TRBD2 (6 bases). The CDR3 is made up of 15 amino acids. V was shortened by 5 bases and J by 5 bases, with 18 bases between the two germline ends. Germline V CDR1 and CDR2: SGHAT, FQNNGV. CDR3 region: CASSPGEESGETQYF. The CDR3 DNA follows: TGTGCCAGCAGCCCGGGGGAGGAGTCGGGTGAGACCCAGTACTTC.

This clonotype was seen only a few times. V is TRBV7-9 and J is TRBJ1-6; D not resolved. The ends were cut back, 5 bases at V and 7 bases at J, with 15 bases in the middle. CDR1 SEHNR and CDR2 FQNEAQ come from the germline V gene (reference sequence). The CDR3 totals 15 residues. The CDR3 sequence: CASSNFGRRNSPLHF. DNA of the CDR3: TGTGCCAGCAGCAATTTCGGACGCAGAAATTCACCCCTCCACTTT.

In regard to this clonotype: Possible read error: a much larger clone is one base away. V is TRBV11-2 and J is TRBJ1-2; no reliable D call. CDR1 SGHAT and CDR2 FQNNGV come from the germline V gene. Trimming took 4 bases from V and 7 from J, leaving 19 bases between them. This CDR3 has 15 residues. The CDR3 sequence: CASSSIGERACGYTF. As DNA, the CDR3 is TGTGCCAGCAGCTCCATCGGGGAAAGGGCGTGTGGCTACACCTTC.

V gene TRBV28 combines with J gene TRBJ1-3, with D unclear. The V end was cut by 3 bases, the J end by 0 bases, with 9 bases between. This CDR3 contains 15 residues. Germline lookup yields CDR1 MDHEN and CDR2 SYDVKM. CDR3 in DNA: TGTGCCAGCAGTTTTAAGGGATACTCTGGAAACACCATATATTTT. Residues: CASSFKGYSGNTIYF.

J is TRBJ1-5 and V is TRBV20-1, with 7 bases fitting TRBD1. The V and J ends lost 8 bases and 6 bases, in that order; junction bases with no gene match: 19. The germline gives CDR1 DFQATT, CDR2 SNEGSKA (reference sequence). The CDR3 has 16 residues. The CDR3 nucleotides read TGCAGTACCAGAACTTGGGAAAGGGGGCCCACTCAGCCCCAGCATTTT. This gives the protein CSTRTWERGPTQPQHF.

With respect to this clonotype: At one end, the junction sequence differs from germline, possibly due to a read error. The chain carries TRBV6-5 and TRBJ2-1; 8 nucleotides match TRBD1. The CDR3 has 15 amino acids. In germline, CDR1 is MNHEY, CDR2 SVGAGI. This chain's CDR3 is CVSSRGQGPYNEQFF. For the CDR3, the DNA is TGTGTCAGCAGCCGCGGACAGGGCCCCTACAATGAGCAGTTCTTC.

This clonotype has only a few counts. The chain carries TRBV2 and TRBJ2-7; 9 nucleotides align to TRBD1. The CDR3 has 13 residues. The J segment lost 6 bases and the V segment lost 8 bases, leaving 8 bases of the junction unmatched. Germline CDR1 is SNHLY and CDR2 is FYNNEI. CDR3 nucleotides: TGTGCCAGCCTAGGGACAGGGTTAGGCGAGCAGTACTTC. Its translation is CASLGTGLGEQYF.